The 20 T cell receptor beta chains below all came from one sample that was sequenced in a study of Ad26.COV2.S vaccination and SARS-CoV-2 variants (dated by TCRdb to the early 2020s). The library was prepared using the immunoSEQ multiplex PCR assay. TCRdb re-hosts the immuneACCESS table, in-frame sequences only. Its copies lack some clones; in the studies checked, an unresolved V gene accounts for under half of them, and the cause for the rest is not known. In this sample the table shows almost 400,000 clones, around 91% of which occur a single time. In total, the top ten clones hold about 2% of the sample. Interpreted using the paper, the treatment or condition label stands for: some 20 received Ad26.COV2.S at low or high dose, single or two shots; several received placebo; per-sample allocation not given. Repertoires of vaccine and placebo recipients were sequenced from samples collected on day 63 after the first injection.

The sample in question was peripheral blood, obtained in a trial of Ad26.COV2.S vaccine versus placebo. Receptor source: a person aged 18-60 years who received the Ad26.COV2.S COVID-19 vaccine or a placebo.

V and J are TRBV9 and TRBJ2-2; 8 bases are shared with TRBD2. The CDR3 spans 17 residues. The junction had 11 bases not matched to a gene; V was cut back by 4 bases and J by 3 bases. Germline loops: CDR1 SGDLS, CDR2 YYNGEE. The DNA of the CDR3 is TGTGCCAGCAGCCCGGAGTCGGGAGGGTTGGACACCGGGGAGCTGTTTTTT. Amino acid sequence: CASSPESGGLDTGELFF.

This chain connects TRBV9 to TRBJ1-6, with D uncertain. This CDR3 is 17 amino acids long. Trimming took 0 bases from V and 6 from J, leaving 16 bases between them. The germline V gene has CDR1 SGDLS and CDR2 YYNGEE. In DNA form, the CDR3 reads TGTGCCAGCAGCGTAGACCCCTGGACGGTAGCTAATTCACCCCTCCACTTT. Protein product: CASSVDPWTVANSPLHF.

This clone is a singleton in its sample. The chain links TRBV19 to TRBJ1-2; D is ambiguous. Germline CDR1 and CDR2: LNHDA and SQIVND (reference sequence). The CDR3 sequence is 12 residues long. Trimming cost V 7 bases and J 3 bases, with 9 bases left between them. CDR3 protein: CASNGRDYGYTF. DNA for the CDR3: TGTGCCAGTAACGGGCGGGACTATGGCTACACCTTC.

The rearrangement links TRBV4-2 to TRBJ2-1; TRBD2 is a possible D gene (6 bases). The CDR3 has 14 residues. Trimming pared 4 bases from V and 8 bases from J, leaving 15 bases between. The germline gives CDR1 LGHNA, CDR2 YNFKEQ. CDR3 amino acids: CASSLGLWVDEQFF. The CDR3 DNA reads TGTGCCAGCAGCCTCGGACTATGGGTAGATGAGCAGTTCTTC.

This chain joins TRBV15 and TRBJ2-1; 7 nucleotides agree with TRBD2. CDR1 LNHNV and CDR2 YYDKDF come from the germline V gene (reference sequence). Trimming removed 2 bases from V and 2 bases from J; junction bases left unmatched: 6. This CDR3 has 16 amino acids. The CDR3 bases are TGTGCCACCAGCAGATTCGGGAGGAGGGCCTACAATGAGCAGTTCTTC. As protein: CATSRFGRRAYNEQFF.

The V gene is TRBV5-6, the J gene TRBJ2-2; 8 bases align to TRBD2. Germline CDR1 is SGHDT and CDR2 is YYEEEE. The CDR3 has 16 residues. J lost 2 bases, V lost 1 base, and 4 bases had no gene match. The CDR3 bases are TGTGCCAGCAGCTTGAAGAGCGGGAGCAACACCGGGGAGCTGTTTTTT. It is translated as CASSLKSGSNTGELFF.

The rearrangement joins TRBV30 to TRBJ2-7, with D unresolved. In germline, CDR1 is GTSNPN, CDR2 SVGIG (reference sequence). Deletions cut 5 bases from V and 2 bases from J, with 13 bases between. This CDR3 is 13 amino acids long. The CDR3 reads CAWGPGGPYEQYF. Here the CDR3 DNA reads TGTGCCTGGGGACCCGGCGGCCCCTACGAGCAGTACTTC.

Note on this clone: The sample has other DNA sequences that encode this CDR3 too. The chain recombines TRBV12-3 or TRBV12-4 with TRBJ1-5, with a weak D call TRBD1 (5 bases). V lost 6 bases and J 9 bases, leaving 9 bases between the germline ends. The CDR3 is 11 amino acids. This CDR3 is CASSPGGPQHF. In nucleotides, the CDR3 is TGTGCCAGCAGCCCTGGGGGGCCCCAGCATTTT.

V gene TRBV15 combines with J gene TRBJ2-1, with 7 bases aligning to TRBD1. The germline CDR1 and CDR2 sequences are LNHNV and YYDKDF (reference sequence). The CDR3 is 17 residues long. The V gene end was trimmed by 5 bases and the J gene end by 0 bases; junction bases not matched to a gene: 10. DNA for the CDR3: TGTGCCACCAGCTCCCCCATGGCAGGGGGCTCCTACAATGAGCAGTTCTTC. Its protein is CATSSPMAGGSYNEQFF.

This clone turned up a few times. The gene calls are TRBV5-1 and TRBJ2-7; D gene ambiguous. CDR3 length equals 17 residues. CDR1 SGHRS and CDR2 YFSETQ come from the germline V gene. V shed 0 bases and J shed 2 bases, with 18 bases lying between them. This chain's CDR3 is CASSLGALGYPPYEQYF. The CDR3 DNA follows: TGCGCCAGCAGCTTGGGAGCTTTGGGCTACCCCCCCTACGAGCAGTACTTC.

V and J are TRBV9 and TRBJ2-3; unclear D gene. The CDR3 loop spans 12 amino acids. The germline V gene encodes CDR1 SGDLS and CDR2 YYNGEE. The ends were cut back, 0 bases at V and 6 bases at J, with 5 bases in the middle. The DNA for the CDR3 is TGTGCCAGCAGCGTAGATGGGGATACGCAGTATTTT. The encoded protein is CASSVDGDTQYF. Variable domain in full (rest from reference TRBV9 and TRBJ2-3): DSGVTQTPKHLITATGQRVTLRCSPRSGDLSVYWYQQSLDQGLQFLIQYYNGEERAKGNILERFSAQQFPDLHSELNLSSLELGDSALYFCASSVDGDTQYFGPGTRLTVL.

This chain connects TRBV12-3 or TRBV12-4 to TRBJ2-2; D gene unclear. With 6 bases removed from V and 8 bases from J, the gap between germline ends came to 13 bases. The CDR3 loop spans 13 amino acids. The CDR3 loop is CASRPLLRGELFF. CDR3 in DNA: TGTGCCAGCAGACCCCTCCTGAGGGGGGAGCTGTTTTTT.

This chain uses TRBV5-6 with TRBJ2-3; TRBD1 might be the D (6 bases). Trimming cost V 4 bases and J 0 bases, with 9 bases left between them. The germline V gene encodes CDR1 SGHDT and CDR2 YYEEEE. The CDR3 runs to 14 residues. Here the CDR3 reads CASSEDSSTDTQYF. CDR3 nucleotides: TGTGCCAGCAGCGAGGACAGCAGCACAGATACGCAGTATTTT.

The V gene is TRBV19, the J gene TRBJ1-2, with a possible D match to TRBD1 (6 bases). There are 14 residues in the CDR3. CDR1 is LNHDA and CDR2 is SQIVND in the germline V gene (reference sequence). V was cut by 6 bases and J by 10 bases, with 21 bases left in between. CDR3 loop: CASSPADGGGNYTF. Written as DNA, the CDR3 is TGTGCCAGTAGCCCCGCGGACGGAGGGGGTAACTACACCTTC.

CDR3 nucleotides: TGTGCCAGCAGTGGACCGGGACAGGGGTTTGGCTACACCTTC. Encoded protein: CASSGPGQGFGYTF. This chain joins TRBV2 and TRBJ1-2, with 10 positions matching TRBD1. Germline-derived CDR1 and CDR2 are SNHLY and FYNNEI. The J segment lost 7 bases and the V segment lost 4 bases, leaving 6 bases of the junction unmatched. This CDR3 is 14 amino acids long.

The chain combines TRBV7-2 with TRBJ2-7; 15 bases align to TRBD2. CDR3 length equals 16 residues. CDR1 is SGHTA, CDR2 FQGNSA, per germline. V trimming: 1 base; J trimming: 10 bases; junction bases outside the gene matches: 8. Written as DNA, the CDR3 is TGTGCCAGCAGCTTAGAAACCGGACTAGCGGGAGGGAATCAGTACTTC. Translated: CASSLETGLAGGNQYF.

The rearrangement links TRBV5-1 to TRBJ2-2, with 8 positions matching TRBD1. The V gene's germline CDR1 is SGHRS and CDR2 YFSETQ. The CDR3 runs 14 residues. The trim removed 4 bases at V and 2 bases at J, leaving 1 base unmatched. CDR3 loop: CASSGTGNTGELFF. CDR3 nucleotides: TGCGCCAGCAGCGGGACAGGAAACACCGGGGAGCTGTTTTTT.

This chain connects TRBV11-2 to TRBJ2-7; D unresolved. The CDR3 runs to 15 residues. V dropped 3 bases and J dropped 0 bases, with 12 bases sitting between them. Germline V gene lookup returns CDR1 SGHAT and CDR2 FQNNGV. CDR3 protein: CASSFGTSGSYEQYF. CDR3 nucleotide sequence: TGTGCCAGCAGCTTCGGTACCTCGGGCTCCTACGAGCAGTACTTC.

The genes are TRBV4-2 and TRBJ1-2; unclear D gene. This CDR3 spans 13 amino acids. V was pared by 2 bases and J by 7 bases, with 11 bases between. Germline V gene lookup returns CDR1 LGHNA and CDR2 YNFKEQ. The CDR3 loop reads CASSQKGIAGYTF. CDR3 in DNA: TGTGCCAGCAGCCAAAAGGGAATCGCTGGCTACACCTTC.

The CDR3 DNA is TGTGCCAGCAGCCAAGGGACTATTAGGGATGAGCAGTTCTTC. Its translation is CASSQGTIRDEQFF. This sequence joins TRBV7-3 and TRBJ2-1; 7 nucleotides agree with TRBD2. The CDR3 contains 14 residues. V was pared by 5 bases and J by 8 bases, with 9 bases of the junction left unmatched. Germline-derived CDR1 and CDR2 are SGHTA and FQGTGA.